This record concerns one TCR beta chain sequence. This entry comes from a study of blood T cell repertoires in COVID-19. The germline V gene has CDR1 SNHLY and CDR2 FYNNEI. The J segment lost 0 bases and the V segment lost 5 bases, leaving 4 bases of the junction unmatched. The CDR3 totals 15 residues. Sequencing used immunoSEQ multiplex PCR; TCRdb keeps in-frame clones, though not all of them. The repertoire includes around 250,000 clones, 70% to 90% of them detected once, and about 4.6% sits in the top ten. The TCR was taken from a man aged 60 to 75 who had recovered from COVID-19. The chain joins TRBV2 to TRBJ1-5; TRBD1 matches at 7 bases. Sequenced material: peripheral blood. This CDR3 is CASSTTGNSNQPQHF. CDR3 sequence (DNA): TGTGCCAGCAGTACGACAGGGAATAGCAATCAGCCCCAGCATTTT.